This is a list of T cell receptor beta chains from one sample in a study of T-cell memory formation after mild COVID-19. TCRdb ran MiXCR on the 5' RACE reads and lists one entry per CDR3 protein. This repertoire shows 250,000 to 300,000 distinct CDR3 sequences, roughly 16% found once; its top ten account for approximately 25%. Sequenced material: PBMCs or a T cell subset sorted from them (not recorded which). All receptors come from a young man who had mild COVID-19 (a few samples of this study predate the infection). Cell type and time point are not known. Both conserved end residues are part of each CDR3. Fields, in order: J gene, V gene, clone size, D gene, CDR3 DNA, CDR3 protein. D genes are given only for firm matches. A row's size may be missing; if present it is once, few, many or a size class.

>TRBJ2-5|TRBV7-2|once|TRBD1
TGTGCCAGCAGCTTAGCGCGAGGGGGCCCGTACCAAGAGACCCAGTACTTC
CASSLARGGPYQETQYF
>TRBJ1-2|TRBV4-3|-|-
TGCGCCAGCAGCCAAGATCCAGGGCGGGAGGCTGGCTACACCTTC
CASSQDPGREAGYTF
>TRBJ2-3|TRBV5-6|-|-
TGTGCCAGCAGCCCGACTGAATCTAGCACAGATACGCAGTATTTT
CASSPTESSTDTQYF
>TRBJ1-2|TRBV5-1|few|-
TGCGCCAGCAGCGACGGGGAATGGGACTATGGCTACACCTTC
CASSDGEWDYGYTF
>TRBJ1-5|TRBV15|few|TRBD1
TGTGCCACCAGCACGCGGGACAGGGCTTACAATCAGCCCCAGCATTTT
CATSTRDRAYNQPQHF
>TRBJ2-2|TRBV7-9|many|-
TGTGCCAGCAGCTTACGCGGGAACACCGGGGAGCTGTTTTTT
CASSLRGNTGELFF
>TRBJ2-3|TRBV20-1|-|-
TGCAGTGCTAGCCGGGACCAGGCAGATACGCAGTATTTT
CSASRDQADTQYF
>TRBJ1-1|TRBV11-2|-|-
TGTGCCAGCAGCCCTGGTAGCGATGAAGCTTTCTTT
CASSPGSDEAFF
>TRBJ2-3|TRBV12-3/TRBV12-4|many|-
TGTGCCAGCAGTTTATGGGGGCGCACAGATACGCAGTATTTT
CASSLWGRTDTQYF
>TRBJ2-5|TRBV11-1|few|-
TGTGCCAGCAGCCGAGGACAGCCCAAAGAGACCCAGTACTTC
CASSRGQPKETQYF
>TRBJ1-1|TRBV13|-|TRBD1
TGTGCCAGCAGCGGCGAGGGGGCCCGGAACACTGAAGCTTTCTTT
CASSGEGARNTEAFF
>TRBJ2-1|TRBV7-3|-|TRBD2
TGTGCCAGCAGCCCCCAAGTTTTAGCGGGGTTAAATGAGCAGTTCTTC
CASSPQVLAGLNEQFF
>TRBJ2-3|TRBV12-3/TRBV12-4|-|-
TGTGCCAGCAGCCGGACAACGACAGATACGCAGTATTTT
CASSRTTTDTQYF
>TRBJ2-1|TRBV4-3|few|-
TGCGCCAGCAGCCAAGATGGGGCAGGGGTCCCTGAGCAGTTCTTC
CASSQDGAGVPEQFF
>TRBJ2-5|TRBV7-2|-|-
TGTGCCAGCACCCCTTATGGCCCGCAAGAGACCCAGTACTTC
CASTPYGPQETQYF
>TRBJ2-7|TRBV20-1|few|-
TGCAGTGGAGGGGGTTCCTACGAGCAGTACTTC
CSGGGSYEQYF
>TRBJ2-7|TRBV20-1|-|TRBD2
TGCAGTGCTCCCCCCTTTAGCGGGGGGGCCGAGCAGTACTTC
CSAPPFSGGAEQYF
>TRBJ1-2|TRBV28|-|-
TGTGCCAGCAGTGTGGGCAACTATGGCTACACCTTC
CASSVGNYGYTF
>TRBJ2-7|TRBV28|-|TRBD1
TGTGCCAGCAGGGGGGGACAGGCCAGACAGTACTTC
CASRGGQARQYF
>TRBJ2-7|TRBV5-1|-|-
TGCGCCAGCAGCCGGATGACCCTAGGAGATGCCTACGAGCAGTACTTC
CASSRMTLGDAYEQYF
>TRBJ1-2|TRBV7-9|few|-
TGTGCCAGCAGCCCGACCATTAACTATGGCTACACCTTC
CASSPTINYGYTF
>TRBJ2-5|TRBV18|many|TRBD1
TGTGCCAGCTCACCGGGACAGGATTTGGAGACCCAGTACTTC
CASSPGQDLETQYF
>TRBJ1-1|TRBV12-3/TRBV12-4|many|-
TGTGCCAGCAGTCCTCGGACCGCTCAGAACACTGAAGCTTTCTTT
CASSPRTAQNTEAFF
>TRBJ2-2|TRBV7-2|few|TRBD1
TGTGCCAGCAGCTTAAGCCCGGGACAGCCTACGAACACCGGGGAGCTGTTTTTT
CASSLSPGQPTNTGELFF
>TRBJ2-2|TRBV7-9|-|-
TGTGCCAGCAGCTTGAGGGCAGGCCAAACCGGGGAGCTGTTTTTT
CASSLRAGQTGELFF
>TRBJ2-1|TRBV5-1|many|TRBD2
TGCGCCAGCAGCTTGAGTAGGCTAGCGGGGCCCCACGGGGATGAGCAGTTCTTC
CASSLSRLAGPHGDEQFF
>TRBJ2-1|TRBV5-1|-|TRBD1
TGCGCCAGCAGCTGGGACAGGGGCTCCTACAATGAGCAGTTCTTC
CASSWDRGSYNEQFF
>TRBJ2-7|TRBV29-1|-|-
TGCAGCGTTGTGATAGGGGGGAACGAGCAGTACTTC
CSVVIGGNEQYF
>TRBJ2-4|TRBV4-1|many|-
TGCGCCAGCAGCCCCTATATTGGTGAGGCAGGGGTCATTCAGTACTTC
CASSPYIGEAGVIQYF
>TRBJ2-2|TRBV12-3/TRBV12-4|many|-
TGTGCCAGCAGTCCCCTCAGGGAGCTGTTTTTT
CASSPLRELFF
>TRBJ2-1|TRBV19|-|-
TGTGCCAGTAGTATTGGCGGCTATTTCGCTGCCTACAATGAGCAGTTCTTC
CASSIGGYFAAYNEQFF
>TRBJ2-7|TRBV18|-|-
TGTGCCAGCTCACCCAAGGGTCCCTACGAGCAGTACTTC
CASSPKGPYEQYF
>TRBJ2-5|TRBV5-6|few|TRBD2
TGTGCCAGCAGCGTGAGGACTAGCTCATGGCAAGAGACCCAGTACTTC
CASSVRTSSWQETQYF
>TRBJ2-1|TRBV7-2|-|-
TGTGCCAGCAGCTTACTCGGGACAAACGTAAATGAGCAGTTCTTC
CASSLLGTNVNEQFF
>TRBJ2-2|TRBV12-3/TRBV12-4|-|-
TGTGCCAGCAGTTTAGGGCAGGGGAGCGGGGAGCTGTTTTTT
CASSLGQGSGELFF
>TRBJ2-3|TRBV7-2|few|-
TGTGCCAGCAGCCCCCACTATCCAACCACAGATACGCAGTATTTT
CASSPHYPTTDTQYF
>TRBJ2-5|TRBV6-2/TRBV6-3|few|TRBD1
TGTGCCAGCAGTTACTGGACAGGGGGCCGGCAAGAGACCCAGTACTTC
CASSYWTGGRQETQYF
>TRBJ1-2|TRBV5-6|few|-
TGTGCCAGCAGCGCCACAGGGTACGGCTACACCTTC
CASSATGYGYTF
>TRBJ2-7|TRBV5-1|-|-
TGCGCCAGCAGCCCCCTGACAAGTTACGAGCAGTACTTC
CASSPLTSYEQYF
>TRBJ1-2|TRBV12-3/TRBV12-4|few|-
TGTGCCAGCAGTTTAGGCGAATACTATGGCTACACCTTC
CASSLGEYYGYTF
>TRBJ1-4|TRBV25-1|-|-
TGTGCCAGCAGTCCGCCCGCGGGTGAAAAACTGTTTTTT
CASSPPAGEKLFF
>TRBJ2-7|TRBV2|few|TRBD2
TGTGCCAGCAGCCCCATGGCTAGCGGTCTCTCCTACGAGCAGTACTTC
CASSPMASGLSYEQYF
>TRBJ2-5|TRBV27|few|-
TGTGCCAGCAGTTTACACTTCCCAGGGTTCCAAGAGACCCAGTACTTC
CASSLHFPGFQETQYF
>TRBJ2-5|TRBV23-1|few|TRBD1
TGCGCCAGCAGTCAGCCCGGGACAGAAGAGACCCAGTACTTC
CASSQPGTEETQYF
>TRBJ2-3|TRBV28|-|-
TGTGCCAGCAGTTTAGACTTAGTCCCTCGTGGGGGGACAGATACGCAGTATTTT
CASSLDLVPRGGTDTQYF
>TRBJ2-7|TRBV27|few|-
TGTGCCAGCAGTTTATCGGTGAGCTCCTACGAGCAGTACTTC
CASSLSVSSYEQYF
>TRBJ2-1|TRBV6-1|-|-
TGTGCCGGCCGGAGGACAGCTTACAATGAGCAGTTCTTC
CAGRRTAYNEQFF
>TRBJ2-3|TRBV24-1|-|-
TGTGCCACCTCTTTCGGGGGCACAGATACGCAGTATTTT
CATSFGGTDTQYF